The source of this T cell receptor beta chain is a study of blood T cells in healthy people across ages. Regarding the study as a whole: With age, beta diversity per million T cells declined roughly linearly, significantly by about 37. Diversity figures based on one million T cells were deemed too low. Unknown CMV status may confound age-related changes in expanded clones.

In its sample, this clonotype was seen a few times. The antigen remains undetermined. The V gene end was trimmed by 1 base and the J gene end by 3 bases; junction bases not matched to a gene: 1. The CDR3 sequence is 15 residues long. Germline lookup yields CDR1 SGHTA and CDR2 FQGNSA. Next came a second PCR, run for about 7 to 12 cycles, which used a sample-barcoded 5' primer along with a J-beta primer mix. TCRdb passed the 5' RACE reads through MiXCR, listing each CDR3 protein once. The sample lists fewer than 950,000 distinct CDR3 sequences, about 48% occurring once. The chain carries TRBV7-2 and TRBJ2-1; 9 positions agree with TRBD2. This TCR was sampled from an elderly man in good health. The sequenced sample consisted of blood. The CDR3 coding sequence is TGTGCCAGCAGCTTAGGGCGGGAGGGCTACAATGAGCAGTTCTTC. This translates into CASSLGREGYNEQFF.